The clone carrying this T cell receptor beta chain was seen a handful of times. Methods used by the authors: Reference gene primer amplification in the assay estimated nucleated cell counts. Clones were read by immunoSEQ multiplex PCR, and TCRdb kept only the in-frame ones, dropping some. V and J calls plus clone size are reproduced from that table; the DNA served to infer D and trimming. The sample lists roughly 120,000 clones, 70% to 75% occurring once. This sample was included in a study of blood T cell repertoires in COVID-19. Background on the study: Sources were T cells, B-cell-depleted T cells, or PBMCs; the material itself was cDNA or gDNA.

CDR3 length: 16 residues. V lost 3 bases and J lost 8; bases outside the gene matches: 10. Per germline, CDR1 KGHDR and CDR2 SFDVKD. Sequenced material: peripheral blood. The sequence was obtained from an elderly man with COVID-19, enrolled during active disease. V usage is TRBV24-1 and J usage is TRBJ2-1; TRBD1 agrees at 9 bases. The chain's CDR3 is CATSDPSTGGIYEQFF. For the CDR3, the DNA is TGTGCCACCAGTGATCCTTCGACAGGGGGTATCTATGAGCAGTTCTTC.